Sequencing of this TCR beta chain was carried out in a study of CD8 T cells in ankylosing spondylitis. Study conclusions and caveats: A TCR beta motif of under ten highly homologous variants seemed to mark ankylosing spondylitis blood. Previously reported in reactive arthritis synovial fluid and blood were some of the motif variants. Disease-linked clones displayed a CD8+ phenotype and appeared relatively rarely in peripheral blood. Within matched ankylosing spondylitis synovial fluid, disease-linked clones were reportedly significantly enriched.

The germline V gene encodes CDR1 SEHNR and CDR2 FQNEAQ (reference sequence). CDR3 length: 14 residues. With 4 bases removed from V and 7 bases from J, the gap between germline ends came to 16 bases. This clonotype was recorded at least ten times. Antigen specificity is unknown. TCRdb reprocessed the 5' RACE reads with MiXCR, giving one entry per CDR3 protein. The sample consists of around 130,000 distinct CDR3 sequences, approximately 6.8% of them appearing once. V is TRBV7-9 and J is TRBJ1-1; tentatively, D is TRBD1 (5 bases). This clonotype was obtained from a male donor with ankylosing spondylitis or in good health (not recorded which). Sequencing was carried out using blood, either unsorted or a sorted T cell fraction (not recorded which). The CDR3 spells CASSSSGGDFEAFF. The CDR3 nucleotides read TGTGCCAGCAGCTCGAGTGGGGGGGATTTTGAAGCTTTCTTT.